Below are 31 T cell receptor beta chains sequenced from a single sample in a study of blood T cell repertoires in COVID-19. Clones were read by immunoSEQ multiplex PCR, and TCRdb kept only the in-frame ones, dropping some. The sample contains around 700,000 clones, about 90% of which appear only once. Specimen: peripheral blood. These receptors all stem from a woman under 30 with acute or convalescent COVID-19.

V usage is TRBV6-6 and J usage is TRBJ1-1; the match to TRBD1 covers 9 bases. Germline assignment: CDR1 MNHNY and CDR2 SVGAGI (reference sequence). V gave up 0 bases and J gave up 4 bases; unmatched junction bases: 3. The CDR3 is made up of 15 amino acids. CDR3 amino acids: CASSYSGQGITEAFF. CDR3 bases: TGTGCCAGCAGTTACTCAGGACAGGGGATCACTGAAGCTTTCTTT.

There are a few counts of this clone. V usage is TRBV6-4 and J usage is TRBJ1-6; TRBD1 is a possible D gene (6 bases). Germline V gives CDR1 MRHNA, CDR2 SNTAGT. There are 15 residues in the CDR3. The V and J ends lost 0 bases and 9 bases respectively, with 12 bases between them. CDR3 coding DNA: TGTGCCAGCAGTGACTCCGCCCGAGGGGGTTCACCCCTCCACTTT. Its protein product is CASSDSARGGSPLHF.

CDR3 DNA sequence: TGTGCCAGCAGTTATTACAGGGTAGGAACTGAAGCTTTCTTT. Translated, it gives CASSYYRVGTEAFF. The V gene is TRBV6-2 or TRBV6-3, the J gene TRBJ1-1, with D maybe TRBD1 (6 bases). CDR1 MNHEY and CDR2 SVGEGT come from the germline V gene. The CDR3 length is 14 residues. The germline V and J ends were trimmed by 3 bases and 5 bases, with 13 bases remaining between them.

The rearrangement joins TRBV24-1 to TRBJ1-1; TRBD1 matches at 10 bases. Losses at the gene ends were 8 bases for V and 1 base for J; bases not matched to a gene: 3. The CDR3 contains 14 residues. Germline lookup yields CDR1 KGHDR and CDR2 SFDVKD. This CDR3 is CATIRTGGNTEAFF. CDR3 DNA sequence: TGTGCCACCATCCGGACAGGGGGGAACACTGAAGCTTTCTTT.

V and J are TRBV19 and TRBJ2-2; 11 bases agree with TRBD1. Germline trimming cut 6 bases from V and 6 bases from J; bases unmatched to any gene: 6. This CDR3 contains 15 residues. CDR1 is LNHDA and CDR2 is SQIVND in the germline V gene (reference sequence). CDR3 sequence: CASSRTGGYSGELFF. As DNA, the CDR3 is TGTGCCAGTAGCCGGACAGGGGGCTATTCCGGGGAGCTGTTTTTT. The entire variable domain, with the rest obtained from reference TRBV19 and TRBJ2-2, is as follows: DGGITQSPKYLFRKEGQNVTLSCEQNLNHDAMYWYRQDPGQGLRLIYYSQIVNDFQKGDIAEGYSVSREKKESFPLTVTSAQKNPTAFYLCASSRTGGYSGELFFGEGSRLTVL.

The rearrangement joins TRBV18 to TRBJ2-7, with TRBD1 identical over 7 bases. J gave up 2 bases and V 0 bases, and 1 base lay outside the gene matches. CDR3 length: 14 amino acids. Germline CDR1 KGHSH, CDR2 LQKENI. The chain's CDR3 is CASSPPGQTYEQYF. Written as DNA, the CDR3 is TGTGCCAGCTCACCACCGGGACAGACCTACGAGCAGTACTTC. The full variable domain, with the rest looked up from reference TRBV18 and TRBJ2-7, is NAGVMQNPRHLVRRRGQEARLRCSPMKGHSHVYWYRQLPEEGLKFMVYLQKENIIDESGMPKERFSAEFPKEGPSILRIQQVVRGDSAAYFCASSPPGQTYEQYFGPGTRLTVT.

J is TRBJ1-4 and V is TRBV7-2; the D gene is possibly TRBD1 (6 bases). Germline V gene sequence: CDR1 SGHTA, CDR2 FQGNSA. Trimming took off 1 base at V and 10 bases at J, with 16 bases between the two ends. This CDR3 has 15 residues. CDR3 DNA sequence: TGTGCCAGCAGCTTAGGAAACAGGGATGCGGCAAAACTGTTTTTT. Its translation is CASSLGNRDAAKLFF.

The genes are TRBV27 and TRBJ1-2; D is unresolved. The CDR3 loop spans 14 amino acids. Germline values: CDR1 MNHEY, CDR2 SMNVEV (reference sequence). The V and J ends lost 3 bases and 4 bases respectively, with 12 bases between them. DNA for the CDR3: TGTGCCAGCAGTTTGACGGCAGAGGTCTATGGCTACACCTTC. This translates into CASSLTAEVYGYTF.

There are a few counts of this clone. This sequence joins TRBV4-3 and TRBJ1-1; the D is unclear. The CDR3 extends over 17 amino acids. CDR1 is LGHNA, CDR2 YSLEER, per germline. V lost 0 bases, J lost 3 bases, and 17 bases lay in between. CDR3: CASSQESPPLTHTEAFF. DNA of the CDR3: TGCGCCAGCAGCCAAGAATCCCCCCCCCTTACACACACTGAAGCTTTCTTT.

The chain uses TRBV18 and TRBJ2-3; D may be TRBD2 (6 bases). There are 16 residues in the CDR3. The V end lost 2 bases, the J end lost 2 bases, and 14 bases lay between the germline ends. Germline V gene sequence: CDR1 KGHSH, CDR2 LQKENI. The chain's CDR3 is CASSPIGTPNTDTQYF. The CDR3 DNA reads TGTGCCAGCTCACCAATTGGGACTCCAAACACAGATACGCAGTATTTT.

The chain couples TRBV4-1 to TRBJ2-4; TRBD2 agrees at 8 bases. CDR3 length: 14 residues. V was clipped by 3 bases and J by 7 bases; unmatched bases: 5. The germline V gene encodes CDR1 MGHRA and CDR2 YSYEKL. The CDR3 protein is CASSQISGGNIQYF. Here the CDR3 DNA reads TGCGCCAGCAGCCAGATCTCGGGAGGGAACATTCAGTACTTC.

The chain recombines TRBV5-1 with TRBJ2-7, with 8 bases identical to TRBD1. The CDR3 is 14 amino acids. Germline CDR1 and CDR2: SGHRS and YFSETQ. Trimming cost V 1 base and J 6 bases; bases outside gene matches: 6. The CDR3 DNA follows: TGCGCCAGCAGCTTGCCTCGGGACAGGATCGAGCAGTACTTC. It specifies CASSLPRDRIEQYF.

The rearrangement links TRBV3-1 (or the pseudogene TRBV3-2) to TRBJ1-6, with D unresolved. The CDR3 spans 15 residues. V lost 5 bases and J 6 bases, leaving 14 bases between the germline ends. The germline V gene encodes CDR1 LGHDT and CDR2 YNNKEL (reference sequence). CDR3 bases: TGTGCCAGCAGCTTCGGGATATCCAGTAATTCACCCCTCCACTTT. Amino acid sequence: CASSFGISSNSPLHF.

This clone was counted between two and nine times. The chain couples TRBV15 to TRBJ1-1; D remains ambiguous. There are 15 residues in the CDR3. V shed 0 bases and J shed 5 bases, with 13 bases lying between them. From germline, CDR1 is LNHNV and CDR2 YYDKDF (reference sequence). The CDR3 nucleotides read TGTGCCACCAGCAGAGATAGAGGTGGTTCTACTGAAGCTTTCTTT. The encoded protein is CATSRDRGGSTEAFF.

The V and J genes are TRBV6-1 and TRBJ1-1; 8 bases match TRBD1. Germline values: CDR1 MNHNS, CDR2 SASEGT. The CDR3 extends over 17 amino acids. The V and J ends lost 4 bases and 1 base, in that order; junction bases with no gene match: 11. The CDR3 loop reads CASSAHGQGWGNTEAFF. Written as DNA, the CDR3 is TGTGCCAGCAGTGCCCATGGACAGGGTTGGGGGAACACTGAAGCTTTCTTT.

CDR3: CATSDRQGAAYNEQFF. CDR3 sequence (DNA): TGTGCCACCAGTGATCGACAGGGGGCCGCCTACAATGAGCAGTTCTTC. The V and J genes are TRBV24-1 and TRBJ2-1; 10 bases are a match to TRBD1. The CDR3 is made up of 16 amino acids. Germline V gene sequence: CDR1 KGHDR, CDR2 SFDVKD. The trim removed 3 bases at V and 2 bases at J, leaving 3 bases unmatched.

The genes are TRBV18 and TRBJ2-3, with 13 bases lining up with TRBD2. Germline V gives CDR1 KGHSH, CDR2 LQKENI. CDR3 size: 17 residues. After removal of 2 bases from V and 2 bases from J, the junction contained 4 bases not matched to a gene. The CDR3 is CASSPTGTSGVTDTQYF. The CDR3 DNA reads TGTGCCAGCTCACCAACCGGGACTAGCGGGGTCACAGATACGCAGTATTTT. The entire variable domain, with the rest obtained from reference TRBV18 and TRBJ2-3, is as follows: NAGVMQNPRHLVRRRGQEARLRCSPMKGHSHVYWYRQLPEEGLKFMVYLQKENIIDESGMPKERFSAEFPKEGPSILRIQQVVRGDSAAYFCASSPTGTSGVTDTQYFGPGTRLTVL.

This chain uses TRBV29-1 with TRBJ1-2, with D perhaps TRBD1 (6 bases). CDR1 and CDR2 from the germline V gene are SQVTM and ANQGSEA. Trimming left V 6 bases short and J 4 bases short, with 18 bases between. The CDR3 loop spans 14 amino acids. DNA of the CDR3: TGCAGCGTGGGAAACAGGGAGTTCGGCTATGGCTACACCTTC. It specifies CSVGNREFGYGYTF.

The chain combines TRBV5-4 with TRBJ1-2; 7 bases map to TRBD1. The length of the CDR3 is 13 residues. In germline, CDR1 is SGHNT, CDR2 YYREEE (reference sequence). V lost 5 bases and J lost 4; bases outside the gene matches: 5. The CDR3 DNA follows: TGTGCCAGCAGATTAGGGGGCGGCTATGGCTACACCTTC. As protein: CASRLGGGYGYTF.

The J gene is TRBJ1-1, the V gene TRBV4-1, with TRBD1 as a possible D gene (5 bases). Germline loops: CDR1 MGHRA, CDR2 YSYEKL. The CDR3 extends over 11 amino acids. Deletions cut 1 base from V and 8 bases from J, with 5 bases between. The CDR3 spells CASSQGTEAFF. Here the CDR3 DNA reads TGCGCCAGCAGCCAAGGGACAGAAGCTTTCTTT.

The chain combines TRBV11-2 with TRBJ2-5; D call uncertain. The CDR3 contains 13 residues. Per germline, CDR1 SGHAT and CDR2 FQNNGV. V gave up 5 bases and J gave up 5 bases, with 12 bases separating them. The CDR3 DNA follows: TGTGCCAGCAGCCCAGACTTTGTTGAGACCCAGTACTTC. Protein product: CASSPDFVETQYF.

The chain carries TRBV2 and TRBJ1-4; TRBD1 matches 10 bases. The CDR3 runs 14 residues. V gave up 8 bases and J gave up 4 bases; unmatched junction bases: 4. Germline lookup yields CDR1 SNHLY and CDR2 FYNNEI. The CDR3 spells CASCRTGGNEKLFF. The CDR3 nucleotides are TGTGCCAGCTGTCGGACAGGGGGTAATGAAAAACTGTTTTTT.

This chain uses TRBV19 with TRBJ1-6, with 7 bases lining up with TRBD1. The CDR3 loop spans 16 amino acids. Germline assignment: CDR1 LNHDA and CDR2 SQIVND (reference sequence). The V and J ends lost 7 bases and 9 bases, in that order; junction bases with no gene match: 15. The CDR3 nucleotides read TGTGCCAGTACCTATCGGACAGGAGCACGTAGTTCACCCCTCCACTTT. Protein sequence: CASTYRTGARSSPLHF.

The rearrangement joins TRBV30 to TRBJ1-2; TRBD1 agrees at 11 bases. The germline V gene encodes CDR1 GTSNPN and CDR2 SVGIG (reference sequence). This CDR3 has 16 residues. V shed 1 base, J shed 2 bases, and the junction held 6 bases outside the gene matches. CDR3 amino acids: CAWSDGTGGRNYGYTF. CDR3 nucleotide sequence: TGTGCCTGGAGTGATGGGACAGGGGGGCGAAACTATGGCTACACCTTC.

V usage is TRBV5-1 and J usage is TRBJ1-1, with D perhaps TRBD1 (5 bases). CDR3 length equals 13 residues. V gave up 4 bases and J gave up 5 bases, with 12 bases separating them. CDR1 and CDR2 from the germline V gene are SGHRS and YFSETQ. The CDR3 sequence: CASSPGTPTEAFF. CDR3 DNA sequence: TGCGCCAGCAGCCCCGGGACTCCTACTGAAGCTTTCTTT.

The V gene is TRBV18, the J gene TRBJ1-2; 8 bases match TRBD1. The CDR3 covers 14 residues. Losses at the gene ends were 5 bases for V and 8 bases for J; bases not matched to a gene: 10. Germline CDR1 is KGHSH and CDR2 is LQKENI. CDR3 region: CASSNSSGGRGYTF. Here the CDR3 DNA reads TGTGCCAGCTCAAATTCCTCAGGGGGCCGGGGCTACACCTTC.

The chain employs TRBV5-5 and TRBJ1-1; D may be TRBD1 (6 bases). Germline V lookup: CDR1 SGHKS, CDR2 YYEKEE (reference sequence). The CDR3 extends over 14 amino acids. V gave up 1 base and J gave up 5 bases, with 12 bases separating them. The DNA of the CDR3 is TGTGCCAGCAGCTTGAAAGGGGGAGGGACTGAAGCTTTCTTT. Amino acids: CASSLKGGGTEAFF.

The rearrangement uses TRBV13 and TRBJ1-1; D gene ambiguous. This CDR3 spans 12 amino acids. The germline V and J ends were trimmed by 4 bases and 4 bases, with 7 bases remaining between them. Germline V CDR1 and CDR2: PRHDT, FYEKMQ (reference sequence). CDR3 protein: CASSSAGTEAFF. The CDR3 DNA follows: TGTGCCAGCAGCTCCGCCGGCACTGAAGCTTTCTTT.

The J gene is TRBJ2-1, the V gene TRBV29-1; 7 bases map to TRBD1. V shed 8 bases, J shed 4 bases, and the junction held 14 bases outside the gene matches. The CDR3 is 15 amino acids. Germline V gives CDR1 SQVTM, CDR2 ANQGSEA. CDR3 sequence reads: CSIWVAGTAYNEQFF. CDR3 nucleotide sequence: TGCAGCATCTGGGTCGCCGGGACAGCTTACAATGAGCAGTTCTTC.

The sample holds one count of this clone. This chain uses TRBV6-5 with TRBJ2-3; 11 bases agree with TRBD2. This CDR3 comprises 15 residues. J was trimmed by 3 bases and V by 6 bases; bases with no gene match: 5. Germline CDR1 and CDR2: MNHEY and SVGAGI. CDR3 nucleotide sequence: TGTGCCAGCAGCCTTAGCGGGGGGGAGACAGATACGCAGTATTTT. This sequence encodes CASSLSGGETDTQYF.

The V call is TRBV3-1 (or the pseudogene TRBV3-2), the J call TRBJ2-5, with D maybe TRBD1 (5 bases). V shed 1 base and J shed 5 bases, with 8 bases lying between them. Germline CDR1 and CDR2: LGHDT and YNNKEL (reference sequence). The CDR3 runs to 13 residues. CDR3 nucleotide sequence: TGTGCCAGCAGCCAAGCAGGGCGGGAGACCCAGTACTTC. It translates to CASSQAGRETQYF.